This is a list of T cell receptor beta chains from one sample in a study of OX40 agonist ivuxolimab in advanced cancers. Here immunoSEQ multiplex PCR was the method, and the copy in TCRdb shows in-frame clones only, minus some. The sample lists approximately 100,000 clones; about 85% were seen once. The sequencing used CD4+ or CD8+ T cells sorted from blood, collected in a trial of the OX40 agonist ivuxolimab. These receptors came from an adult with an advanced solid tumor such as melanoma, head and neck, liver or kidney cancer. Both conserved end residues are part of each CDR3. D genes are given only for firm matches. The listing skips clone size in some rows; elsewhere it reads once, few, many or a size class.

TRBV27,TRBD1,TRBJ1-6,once,TGTGCCAGCAGTAGGACAGGGATTTCGGATTCACCCCTCCACTTT,CASSRTGISDSPLHF
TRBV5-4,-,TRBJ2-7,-,TGTGCCAGCAGCTTGCCCAGCTACGAGCAGTACTTC,CASSLPSYEQYF
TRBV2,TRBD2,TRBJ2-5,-,TGTGCCAGCGGGGCGGGAGGGCCTGAAGAGACCCAGTACTTC,CASGAGGPEETQYF
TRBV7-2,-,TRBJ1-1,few,TGTGCCAGCAGGTTGGGGAACACTGAAGCTTTCTTT,CASRLGNTEAFF
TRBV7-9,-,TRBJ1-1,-,TGTGCCAGCAGCTTCTCTGGGGCTGAAGCTTTCTTT,CASSFSGAEAFF
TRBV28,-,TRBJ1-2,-,TGTGCCAGCAGTACGGCAAATAACTATGGCTACACCTTC,CASSTANNYGYTF
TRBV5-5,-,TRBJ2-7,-,TGTGCCAGCAGCTTGGAGACGGAATACTACGAGCAGTACTTC,CASSLETEYYEQYF
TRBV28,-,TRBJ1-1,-,TGTGCCAGCAGTTCCCAAGGACCCCAGGGCACTGAAGCTTTCTTT,CASSSQGPQGTEAFF
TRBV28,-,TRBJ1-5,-,TGTGCCAGCAGTTTTGACCAGGGTAGCAATCAGCCCCAGCATTTT,CASSFDQGSNQPQHF
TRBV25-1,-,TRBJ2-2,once,TGTGCCAGCGGCGGACGGTCGAACACCGGGGAGCTGTTTTTT,CASGGRSNTGELFF
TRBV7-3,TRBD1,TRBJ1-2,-,TGTGCCAGCAGCTTAGACAGGGGGCTTGGCTACACCTTC,CASSLDRGLGYTF
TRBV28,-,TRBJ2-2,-,TGTGCCAGCAGTTTATCCCTATACACCGGGGAGCTGTTTTTT,CASSLSLYTGELFF
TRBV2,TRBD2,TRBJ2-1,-,TGTGCCAGCAGTCCCCTAGCGGGAGTAAACCATGAGCAGTTCTTC,CASSPLAGVNHEQFF
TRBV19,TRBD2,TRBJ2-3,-,TGTGCCAGTAGTATAGCGGGAGGGTCGGGGGGCACAGATACGCAGTATTTT,CASSIAGGSGGTDTQYF
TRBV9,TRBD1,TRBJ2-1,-,TGTGCCAGCAGCAATTCACGACAGGGGGCGGTGTACAATGAGCAGTTCTTC,CASSNSRQGAVYNEQFF
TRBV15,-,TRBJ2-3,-,TGTGCCACCAGCAGAGCCGGGCCGGGAACAGATACGCAGTATTTT,CATSRAGPGTDTQYF
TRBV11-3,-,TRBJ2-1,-,TGTGCCAGCAGCTTCCTCGGTCTCAATGAGCAGTTCTTC,CASSFLGLNEQFF
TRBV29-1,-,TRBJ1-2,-,TGCAGCGTTGAAGATCAAAGCGGGGCTTGCACCTTC,CSVEDQSGACTF
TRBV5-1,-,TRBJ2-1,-,TGCGCCAGCAGCTTTCTCCCGGACCAGTGGGATGAGCAGTTCTTC,CASSFLPDQWDEQFF
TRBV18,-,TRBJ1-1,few,TGTGCCAGCTCACCTTCTGACGGACCGAACACTGAAGCTTTCTTT,CASSPSDGPNTEAFF
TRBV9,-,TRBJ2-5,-,TGTGCCAGCAGCGTAAGTGGGCTGACTCAAGAGACCCAGTACTTC,CASSVSGLTQETQYF
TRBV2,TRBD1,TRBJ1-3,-,TGTGCCAGCACTCGGACAGGCGCGAGCTCTGGAAACACCATATATTTT,CASTRTGASSGNTIYF
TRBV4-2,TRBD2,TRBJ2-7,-,TGTGCCAGCAGCCAAGAAGGACTAGCGGGAACGTTCGAGCAGTACTTC,CASSQEGLAGTFEQYF
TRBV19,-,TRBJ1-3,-,TGTGCCAGTAGTATATGGAGGAACTCTGGAAACACCATATATTTT,CASSIWRNSGNTIYF
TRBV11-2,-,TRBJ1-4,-,TGTGCCAGCAGCTTATCAGGGAACGAAAAACTGTTTTTT,CASSLSGNEKLFF
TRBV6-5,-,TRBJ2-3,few,TGTGCCAGCAGTTTGGCGTCCAGCGGCACAGATACGCAGTATTTT,CASSLASSGTDTQYF
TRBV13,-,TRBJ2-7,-,TGTGCCAGCAGCTTCGGGGACACCGCCTACGAGCAGTACTTC,CASSFGDTAYEQYF
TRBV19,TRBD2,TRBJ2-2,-,TGTGCCGCTTCAACAGAGAATGAAGCCCTAGCGGGACGTACCGGGGAGCTGTTTTTT,CAASTENEALAGRTGELFF
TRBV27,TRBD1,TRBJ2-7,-,TGTGCCAGCAGTTTAGAAACAGGGGGTTCCGAGCAGTACTTC,CASSLETGGSEQYF
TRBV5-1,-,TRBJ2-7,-,TGCGCCAGCGCAGGTGATAACTACGAGCAGTACTTC,CASAGDNYEQYF
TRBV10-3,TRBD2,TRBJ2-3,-,TGTGCCATCAGTCCTTCTAGCGGGACTACAGATACGCAGTATTTT,CAISPSSGTTDTQYF
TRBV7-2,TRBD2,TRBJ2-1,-,TGTGCCAGCAGCTCCCAAGGGAGGGGAGGGATATGGGATGAGCAGTTCTTC,CASSSQGRGGIWDEQFF
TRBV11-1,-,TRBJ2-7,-,TGTGCCAGCAGCTTACGAAGCGGGTCTTACTCCTACGAGCAGTACTTC,CASSLRSGSYSYEQYF
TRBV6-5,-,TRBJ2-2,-,TGTGCCAGCAGCCCTTCACGCGTATCAACCGGGGAGCTGTTTTTT,CASSPSRVSTGELFF
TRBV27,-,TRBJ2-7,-,TGTGCCAGCGGGGGGGACAGTTCCTACGAGCAGTACTTC,CASGGDSSYEQYF
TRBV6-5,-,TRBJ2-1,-,TGTGCCAGCAGTAAGCACATCAATGAGCAGTTCTTC,CASSKHINEQFF
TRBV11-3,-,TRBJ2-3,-,TGTGCCAGCAGCTTAGACCCAGGGTTATCAGATACGCAGTATTTT,CASSLDPGLSDTQYF
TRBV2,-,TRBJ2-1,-,TGTGCCAGCAGTGATACTAGCTCCTACAATGAGCAGTTCTTC,CASSDTSSYNEQFF
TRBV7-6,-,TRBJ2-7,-,TGTGCCAGCAGCCCGGGACTGAGGACGGAGCAGTACTTC,CASSPGLRTEQYF
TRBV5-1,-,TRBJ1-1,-,TGCGCCAGCAGCGGGCAAATCAACACTGAAGCTTTCTTT,CASSGQINTEAFF
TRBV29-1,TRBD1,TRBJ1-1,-,TGCAGCGTTCCCGGGACAGGTGGGGCTTTCTTT,CSVPGTGGAFF
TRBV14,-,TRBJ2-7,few,TGTGCCAGCAGCCGGTTCGGAGGGGATTCCTACGAGCAGTACTTC,CASSRFGGDSYEQYF
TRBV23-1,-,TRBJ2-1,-,TGCGCCAGCAGTCAAGGAACAGGACCCTCCTACAATGAGCAGTTCTTC,CASSQGTGPSYNEQFF
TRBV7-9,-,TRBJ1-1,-,TGTGCCAGCAGCCCTCTTGGAGGGAACACTGAAGCTTTCTTT,CASSPLGGNTEAFF
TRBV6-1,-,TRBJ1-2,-,TGTGCCAGCACAGACACCTATGGCTACACCTTC,CASTDTYGYTF
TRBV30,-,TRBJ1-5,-,TGTGCCTGGAGTGCATCGGACACAGGGTATCAGCCCCAGCATTTT,CAWSASDTGYQPQHF
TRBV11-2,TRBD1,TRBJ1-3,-,TGTGCCAGCAGGGACAGGCGATCTGGAAACACCATATATTTT,CASRDRRSGNTIYF
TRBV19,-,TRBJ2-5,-,TGTGCCAGTAGTATAACAGGGCAATACGTGGAGACCCAGTACTTC,CASSITGQYVETQYF
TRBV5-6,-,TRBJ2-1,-,TGTGCCAGCAGCCCCGGGGCGACCTACAATGAGCAGTTCTTC,CASSPGATYNEQFF
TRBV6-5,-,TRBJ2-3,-,TGTGCCAGCAGCGCTAGCACAGATACGCAGTATTTT,CASSASTDTQYF
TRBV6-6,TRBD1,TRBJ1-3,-,TGTGCCAGCAGTACCGGACAGGGGGGATACACCATATATTTT,CASSTGQGGYTIYF
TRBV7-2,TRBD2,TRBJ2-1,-,TGTGCCAGCAGCTTACGGCCCCTAGCGGGAGTGGGCAATGAGCAGTTCTTC,CASSLRPLAGVGNEQFF
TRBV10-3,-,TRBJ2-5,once,TGTGCCATCAATCGGGACGGCTTCGAAGGAGCCCAGTACTTC,CAINRDGFEGAQYF
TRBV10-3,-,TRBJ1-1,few,TGTGCCATCAGCCGGACAGCAAACACTGAAGCTTTCTTT,CAISRTANTEAFF
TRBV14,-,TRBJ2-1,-,TGTGCCAGCAGCCATGTGGGGCGGGACAATGAGCAGTTCTTC,CASSHVGRDNEQFF
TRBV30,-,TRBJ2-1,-,TGTGCCTGGAGGGAGGGGGGAGTAGACAATGAGCAGTTCTTC,CAWREGGVDNEQFF
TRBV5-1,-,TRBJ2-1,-,TGCGCCAGCAGCCTGAACCTACCAGGTCATGAGCAGTTCTTC,CASSLNLPGHEQFF
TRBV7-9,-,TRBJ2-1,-,TGTGCCAGCAGCTTTCGTCGGCAGGGAAATTCCTACAATGAGCAGTTCTTC,CASSFRRQGNSYNEQFF
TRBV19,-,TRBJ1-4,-,TGTGCCAGTAGTTTGGGACAATATGAAAAACTGTTTTTT,CASSLGQYEKLFF